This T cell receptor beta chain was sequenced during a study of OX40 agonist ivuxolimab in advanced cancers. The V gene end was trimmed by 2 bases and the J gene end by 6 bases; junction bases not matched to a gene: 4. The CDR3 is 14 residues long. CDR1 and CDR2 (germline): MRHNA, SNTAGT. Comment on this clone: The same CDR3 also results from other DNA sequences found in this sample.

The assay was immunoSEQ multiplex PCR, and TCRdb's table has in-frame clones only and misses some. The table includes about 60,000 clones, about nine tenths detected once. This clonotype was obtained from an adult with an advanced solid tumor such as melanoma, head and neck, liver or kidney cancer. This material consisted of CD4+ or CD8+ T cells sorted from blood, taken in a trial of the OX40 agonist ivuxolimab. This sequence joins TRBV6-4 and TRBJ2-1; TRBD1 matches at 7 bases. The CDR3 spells CASSDRGLGNEQFF. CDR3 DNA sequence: TGTGCCAGCAGTGACAGGGGGCTGGGCAATGAGCAGTTCTTC.